This passage covers 14 T cell receptor beta chains from one sample sequenced in a study of cytomegalovirus exposure and HLA in healthy donors. A multiplex PCR was run with 60 Vbeta primers and 13 Jbeta primers. The assay was immunoSEQ multiplex PCR, and TCRdb's table has in-frame clones only and misses some. Here the sample spans 150,000 to 200,000 clones, 76% being singletons. What was sequenced was PBMCs. The receptors come from a woman in her 30s in good health and CMV-seropositive.

V usage is TRBV4-1 and J usage is TRBJ2-3, with 8 bases aligning to TRBD2. V was pared by 2 bases and J by 11 bases, with 18 bases of the junction left unmatched. The germline gives CDR1 MGHRA, CDR2 YSYEKL. The CDR3 has 17 amino acids. CDR3 nucleotides: TGCGCCAGCAGCCAAACAGGACTAGCCCTAGGTGTATGGAGGCAGTATTTT. This gives the protein CASSQTGLALGVWRQYF.

The chain carries TRBV4-3 and TRBJ1-1; the D is unclear. This CDR3 has 13 residues. The V gene's germline CDR1 is LGHNA and CDR2 YSLEER. V lost 1 base and J 1 base, leaving 4 bases between the germline ends. Here the CDR3 DNA reads TGCGCCAGCAGCCAAGGGCCGAACACTGAAGCTTTCTTT. Its translation is CASSQGPNTEAFF.

This chain links TRBV4-1 with TRBJ2-1, with D possibly being TRBD1 (6 bases). CDR3 size: 16 residues. The germline V gene encodes CDR1 MGHRA and CDR2 YSYEKL. V was pared by 0 bases and J by 2 bases, with 11 bases between. CDR3 bases: TGCGCCAGCAGCCAAGATACGGCAGGGGCCTACAATGAGCAGTTCTTC. The encoded protein is CASSQDTAGAYNEQFF.

The chain employs TRBV6-5 and TRBJ2-5; tentatively, D is TRBD1 (5 bases). Trimming removed 5 bases at V and 3 bases at J, with 13 bases between. Looked up from germline, CDR1 is MNHEY and CDR2 is SVGAGI. This CDR3 has 14 amino acids. The CDR3 DNA sequence: TGTGCCAGCAGTGAGAAAGGGGTCGAAGAGACCCAGTACTTC. This codes for CASSEKGVEETQYF.

This chain joins TRBV19 and TRBJ1-2; D perhaps matches TRBD1 (6 bases). Between the trimmed V and J ends, which lost 3 bases and 8 bases, there was a span of 13 bases. The CDR3 extends over 13 amino acids. Germline V gene data show CDR1 as LNHDA and CDR2 as SQIVND (reference sequence). CDR3 DNA sequence: TGTGCCAGTAGTATGGCAGGGGCAGGCGGCTACACCTTC. Translation gives CASSMAGAGGYTF.

J is TRBJ2-7 and V is TRBV5-6; no clear D. This CDR3 is 11 amino acids long. V lost 3 bases and J lost 7, with 8 bases in between. In germline, CDR1 is SGHDT, CDR2 YYEEEE. Here the CDR3 reads CASSWAGEQYF. CDR3 sequence (DNA): TGTGCCAGCAGCTGGGCCGGAGAGCAGTACTTC.

The CDR3, as DNA: TGTGCCAGCAGCCAAGAACTATGGTCGCGGGATGGCTACACCTTC. Encoded protein: CASSQELWSRDGYTF. The chain recombines TRBV14 with TRBJ1-2; the D is unclear. Germline values: CDR1 SGHDN, CDR2 FVKESK. The ends were cut back, 0 bases at V and 6 bases at J, with 14 bases in the middle. CDR3 length: 15 amino acids.

The table lists this clone with a few counts. The CDR3 DNA is TGTGCCAGCAGCCCAAACAGGGGTTTCTACGAGCAGTACTTC. This sequence encodes CASSPNRGFYEQYF. This chain uses TRBV11-3 with TRBJ2-7; 7 bases fit TRBD1. V lost 5 bases, J lost 3 bases, and 7 bases stayed unmatched. In germline, CDR1 is SGHNT, CDR2 YENEEA. The CDR3 contains 14 residues.

V and J are TRBV27 and TRBJ2-7, with TRBD2 matching over 11 bases. CDR3 length equals 15 residues. Trimming cost V 4 bases and J 5 bases; bases outside gene matches: 7. Germline V gene lookup returns CDR1 MNHEY and CDR2 SMNVEV (reference sequence). CDR3 loop: CASSSLAGGRDEQYF. CDR3 nucleotides: TGTGCCAGCAGTTCCCTAGCGGGGGGCCGGGACGAGCAGTACTTC.

The chain employs TRBV10-2 and TRBJ2-7; TRBD2 matches 7 bases. Trimming took 7 bases from V and 4 from J; bases not matched to a gene: 4. CDR3 length: 12 residues. Looked up from germline, CDR1 is WSHSY and CDR2 is SAAADI. The CDR3 DNA reads as TGCGCCAGCATGCGGGAGTCTTACGAGCAGTACTTC. Protein product: CASMRESYEQYF.

The chain is built from TRBV18 and TRBJ1-2; tentative D call: TRBD1 (5 bases). The CDR3 covers 14 residues. Germline values: CDR1 KGHSH, CDR2 LQKENI. Trimming shortened V by 2 bases and J by 3 bases, and 10 bases separated the two germline ends. CDR3 sequence reads: CASSPRAGDYGYTF. CDR3 coding DNA: TGTGCCAGCTCACCAAGAGCGGGGGACTATGGCTACACCTTC.

The rearrangement links TRBV11-3 to TRBJ2-3; D uncertain. The germline V gene encodes CDR1 SGHNT and CDR2 YENEEA. This CDR3 has 13 amino acids. The V end lost 4 bases, the J end lost 5 bases, and 10 bases lay between the germline ends. CDR3 amino acids: CASSSRVGDTQYF. DNA of the CDR3: TGTGCCAGCAGCTCCCGAGTCGGAGATACGCAGTATTTT.

The chain joins TRBV7-3 to TRBJ1-2; TRBD1 is a possible D gene (5 bases). Trimming cost V 5 bases and J 7 bases, with 23 bases left between them. Germline CDR1 SGHTA, CDR2 FQGTGA. This CDR3 contains 16 residues. As DNA, the CDR3 is TGTGCCAGCAGCCCTCAATCAGGAGGGGTGGTGGTTGGCTACACCTTC. This gives the protein CASSPQSGGVVVGYTF.

This clone was detected only a few times. This sequence joins TRBV7-2 and TRBJ1-1, with D unresolved. The V and J ends lost 1 base and 6 bases respectively, with 9 bases between them. The germline gives CDR1 SGHTA, CDR2 FQGNSA. There are 13 residues in the CDR3. The CDR3 spells CASSLVGGAEAFF. CDR3 nucleotide sequence: TGTGCCAGCAGCTTAGTAGGAGGCGCTGAAGCTTTCTTT.